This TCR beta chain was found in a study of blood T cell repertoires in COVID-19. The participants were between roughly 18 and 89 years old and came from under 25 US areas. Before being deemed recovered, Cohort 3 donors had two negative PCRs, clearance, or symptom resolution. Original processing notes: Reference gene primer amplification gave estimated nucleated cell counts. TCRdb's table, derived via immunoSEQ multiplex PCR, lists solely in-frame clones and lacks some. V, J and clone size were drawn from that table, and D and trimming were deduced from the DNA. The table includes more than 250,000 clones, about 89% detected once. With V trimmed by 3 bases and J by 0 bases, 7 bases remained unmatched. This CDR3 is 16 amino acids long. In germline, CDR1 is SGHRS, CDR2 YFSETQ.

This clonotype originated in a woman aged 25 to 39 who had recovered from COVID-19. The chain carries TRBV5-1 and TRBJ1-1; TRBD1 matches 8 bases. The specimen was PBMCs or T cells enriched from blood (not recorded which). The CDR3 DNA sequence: TGCGCCAGCAGCTCCCGGACAGGGACTATGAACACTGAAGCTTTCTTT. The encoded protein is CASSSRTGTMNTEAFF. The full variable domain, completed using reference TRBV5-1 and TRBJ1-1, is KAGVTQTPRYLIKTRGQQVTLSCSPISGHRSVSWYQQTPGQGLQFLFEYFSETQRNKGNFPGRFSGRQFSNSRSEMNVSTLELGDSALYLCASSSRTGTMNTEAFFGQGTRLTVV.